The T cell receptor beta chain described here comes from a study of blood T cell repertoires in COVID-19. The wider study: Sites across the United States, Italy and Spain contributed samples from acute and convalescent COVID-19. T cells, B-cell-depleted T cells, or PBMCs provided the cDNA or gDNA that served as material.

In the original analysis: Nucleated cell number was recorded as an estimate derived from reference gene primer amplification. Produced via immunoSEQ multiplex PCR; TCRdb's table is partial and in-frame only. That table supplies the V and J calls and clone size; D and trimming were determined from the DNA. The sample gives more than 95,000 clones, approximately 89% of which show up once; more than 15% is in the top ten. Germline assignment: CDR1 LNHDA and CDR2 SQIVND (reference sequence). Losses at the gene ends were 5 bases for V and 3 bases for J; bases not matched to a gene: 4. This CDR3 has 13 residues.

What was sequenced was peripheral blood. The clonotype comes from a woman aged 80 or over in a cohort sampled during active COVID-19. This chain links TRBV19 with TRBJ2-7, with 7 bases aligning to TRBD2. The CDR3: CASSSPGGYEQYF. The CDR3 DNA reads TGTGCCAGTAGTTCCCCGGGGGGCTACGAGCAGTACTTC.